These 5 T cell receptor beta chains originate from one sample sequenced in a study of OX40 agonist ivuxolimab in advanced cancers. Repertoires were generated with immunoSEQ multiplex PCR, while TCRdb's copy carries only in-frame clones and drops some. The table lists approximately 69,000 clones, about 86% of them singletons. Specimen: CD4+ or CD8+ T cells sorted from blood, collected in a trial of the OX40 agonist ivuxolimab. Source of these receptors: an adult with an advanced solid tumor such as melanoma, head and neck, liver or kidney cancer.

The chain is built from TRBV6-1 and TRBJ2-7; 7 positions agree with TRBD1. Losses at the gene ends were 2 bases for V and 5 bases for J; bases not matched to a gene: 3. This CDR3 has 13 amino acids. From germline, CDR1 is MNHNS and CDR2 SASEGT. In nucleotides, the CDR3 is TGTGCCAGCAGTGAAAGACAGGGTGACGAGCAGTACTTC. The encoded protein is CASSERQGDEQYF.

The chain carries TRBV5-1 and TRBJ2-3; D call uncertain. The CDR3 has 15 amino acids. CDR1 and CDR2 from the germline V gene are SGHRS and YFSETQ. V lost 3 bases to trimming and J lost 2 bases, with 13 bases between them. The CDR3 loop reads CASSSIGRYTDTQYF. As DNA, the CDR3 is TGCGCCAGCAGCTCAATAGGGCGTTACACAGATACGCAGTATTTT.

The chain employs TRBV7-3 and TRBJ2-2; 7 bases fit TRBD2. This CDR3 comprises 15 residues. CDR1 and CDR2 from the germline V gene are SGHTA and FQGTGA. V gave up 1 base and J gave up 6 bases; unmatched junction bases: 5. The CDR3 reads CASSLRPSGAGELFF. The CDR3 coding sequence is TGTGCCAGCAGCTTAAGGCCTAGCGGAGCCGGGGAGCTGTTTTTT.

The J gene is TRBJ1-2, the V gene TRBV7-5; the DNA was not used to check the table's D call, TRBD1. TRBV7-5 is tagged as a pseudogene. The CDR3 totals 15 residues. CDR3 loop: CARSPQTGAIYGYTF. CDR3 nucleotide sequence: TGTGCCAGAAGCCCGCAGACAGGAGCGATCTATGGCTACACCTTC.

The chain recombines TRBV30 with TRBJ2-2; D perhaps matches TRBD1 (5 bases). The CDR3 is made up of 11 amino acids. V was cut by 3 bases and J by 6 bases, with 5 bases left in between. CDR1 and CDR2 (germline): GTSNPN, SVGIG (reference sequence). CDR3 protein: CAWRGPGELFF. The CDR3 coding sequence is TGTGCCTGGAGGGGGCCCGGGGAGCTGTTTTTT.